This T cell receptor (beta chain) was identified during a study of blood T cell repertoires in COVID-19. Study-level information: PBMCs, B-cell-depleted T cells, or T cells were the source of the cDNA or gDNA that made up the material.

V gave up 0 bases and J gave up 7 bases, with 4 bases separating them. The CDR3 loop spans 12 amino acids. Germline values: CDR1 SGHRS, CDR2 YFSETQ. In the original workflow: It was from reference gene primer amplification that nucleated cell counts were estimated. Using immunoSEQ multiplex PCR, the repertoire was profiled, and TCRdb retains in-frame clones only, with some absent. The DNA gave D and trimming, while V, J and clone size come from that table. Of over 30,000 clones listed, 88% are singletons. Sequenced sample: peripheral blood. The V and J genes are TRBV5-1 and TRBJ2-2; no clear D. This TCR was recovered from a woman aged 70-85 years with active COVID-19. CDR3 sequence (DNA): TGCGCCAGCAGCTTGGGCGGCGGGGAGCTGTTTTTT. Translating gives CASSLGGGELFF.